One sample yielded the 28 T cell receptor beta chains listed below, sequenced in a study of OX40 agonist ivuxolimab in advanced cancers. Sequencing was performed with immunoSEQ multiplex PCR; in TCRdb, only in-frame clones are kept and a portion is missing. The data hold about 51,000 clones, with almost 90% observed a single time. The sample consisted of CD4+ or CD8+ T cells sorted from blood, taken in a trial of the OX40 agonist ivuxolimab. The receptors come from an adult with an advanced solid tumor such as melanoma, head and neck, liver or kidney cancer.

J is TRBJ1-5 and V is TRBV28; 10 positions match TRBD1. The germline V gene has CDR1 MDHEN and CDR2 SYDVKM. CDR3 length: 16 amino acids. Trimming took 5 bases from V and 1 from J; bases not matched to a gene: 5. CDR3 sequence (DNA): TGTGCCAGCAGTACCGGACAGGGGGGAAGCAATCAGCCCCAGCATTTT. As protein: CASSTGQGGSNQPQHF.

J is TRBJ2-6 and V is TRBV2; D not resolved. This CDR3 is 17 amino acids long. V lost 5 bases and J 0 bases, leaving 14 bases between the germline ends. Germline CDR1 and CDR2: SNHLY and FYNNEI. CDR3 bases: TGTGCCAGCAGTCCTCGGGCACAGAGCTCTGGGGCCAACGTCCTGACTTTC. Protein sequence: CASSPRAQSSGANVLTF. The full variable domain, rest sourced from reference TRBV2 and TRBJ2-6, is EPEVTQTPSHQVTQMGQEVILRCVPISNHLYFYWYRQILGQKVEFLVSFYNNEISEKSEIFDDQFSVERPDGSNFTLKIRSTKLEDSAMYFCASSPRAQSSGANVLTFGAGSRLTVL.

This chain uses TRBV19 with TRBJ1-5; D might be TRBD1 (5 bases). CDR3 length: 15 residues. Germline CDR1 and CDR2: LNHDA and SQIVND (reference sequence). The V and J ends lost 6 bases and 1 base respectively, with 13 bases between them. CDR3 sequence (DNA): TGTGCCAGTAGCCGGGGCGGAGGGAGCAATCAGCCCCAGCATTTT. As protein: CASSRGGGSNQPQHF.

This clone has just one count. The rearrangement joins TRBV10-1 to TRBJ2-3, with 8 bases matching TRBD1. Germline assignment: CDR1 WNHNN and CDR2 SYGVQD (reference sequence). The CDR3 covers 16 residues. V lost 4 bases, J lost 3 bases, and 9 bases stayed unmatched. The CDR3 reads CASSGGTGRPTDTQYF. DNA for the CDR3: TGCGCCAGCAGTGGGGGGACAGGACGACCGACAGATACGCAGTATTTT.

The rearrangement links TRBV28 to TRBJ2-1, with 7 nucleotides matching TRBD1. The CDR3 is made up of 17 amino acids. In germline, CDR1 is MDHEN, CDR2 SYDVKM. Unmatched junction bases numbered 13, after V lost 2 bases and J lost 6 bases. CDR3 loop: CASSLRYGTARVNEQFF. As DNA, the CDR3 is TGTGCCAGCAGTTTACGGTACGGGACAGCGCGGGTCAATGAGCAGTTCTTC.

The V call is TRBV11-1, the J call TRBJ1-1; a possible D gene is TRBD1 (6 bases). V was trimmed by 5 bases and J by 3 bases, leaving 19 bases between them. Per the germline V gene, CDR1 is SGHAT and CDR2 is FQDESV (reference sequence). The CDR3 is 16 amino acids. CDR3 in DNA: TGTGCCAGCAGCGCACGATTCGGGACACGGGACACTGAAGCTTTCTTT. Protein product: CASSARFGTRDTEAFF.

The V call is TRBV10-2, the J call TRBJ2-7; D gene unclear. Per the germline V gene, CDR1 is WSHSY and CDR2 is SAAADI. V shed 7 bases and J shed 6 bases, with 16 bases lying between them. CDR3 length equals 13 residues. The CDR3 DNA reads as TGCGCCAGCAAAGGTAGTGCCACCTCCGAGCAGTACTTC. This codes for CASKGSATSEQYF.

A single count supports this clone. The V gene is TRBV30, the J gene TRBJ2-1, with 9 nucleotides matching TRBD2. Trimming cost V 4 bases and J 10 bases; bases outside gene matches: 2. Germline CDR1 GTSNPN, CDR2 SVGIG (reference sequence). CDR3 length: 11 amino acids. The CDR3 loop is CAWKREAEQFF. The CDR3 DNA reads as TGTGCCTGGAAGCGGGAGGCCGAGCAGTTCTTC.

The J gene is TRBJ1-1, the V gene TRBV6-5; perhaps TRBD1 as D (5 bases). Trimming stripped 7 bases from V and 0 bases from J, with 15 bases between. Germline V lookup: CDR1 MNHEY, CDR2 SVGAGI. CDR3 length: 15 residues. The CDR3 reads CASTNPRGLNTEAFF. The CDR3 nucleotides are TGTGCCAGCACAAACCCTCGGGGGTTGAACACTGAAGCTTTCTTT.

The rearrangement uses TRBV11-3 and TRBJ1-5; D may be TRBD1 (5 bases). The ends were cut back, 7 bases at V and 0 bases at J, with 19 bases in the middle. The V gene's germline CDR1 is SGHNT and CDR2 YENEEA. The CDR3 loop spans 17 amino acids. This CDR3 is CASNGTGGGASNQPQHF. The CDR3, as DNA: TGTGCCAGCAACGGAACGGGGGGAGGCGCTAGCAATCAGCCCCAGCATTTT.

V is TRBV7-8 and J is TRBJ1-1; D is ambiguous. Germline CDR1 reads SGHVS; CDR2 reads FQNEAQ. CDR3 length equals 11 residues. V shed 5 bases and J shed 11 bases, with 12 bases lying between them. The CDR3 region has the DNA TGTGCCAGCAGCGACTACCTGGAGGCTTTCTTT. Translated: CASSDYLEAFF.

V is TRBV11-2 and J is TRBJ2-7, with 9 bases that match TRBD2. The CDR3 consists of 16 residues. With 5 bases clipped from V and 4 bases from J, the junction kept 12 bases outside the gene matches. Per the germline V gene, CDR1 is SGHAT and CDR2 is FQNNGV. The DNA of the CDR3 is TGTGCCAGCAGCCGCTCGGGGGCGGGAGGGATATACGAGCAGTACTTC. This gives the protein CASSRSGAGGIYEQYF.

CDR3 sequence (DNA): TGTGCCAGCAGCTTAGTAGATTATGGCTACACCTTC. Translated, it gives CASSLVDYGYTF. The gene calls are TRBV7-8 and TRBJ1-2; D remains ambiguous. Trimming pared 1 base from V and 5 bases from J, leaving 5 bases between. Per the germline V gene, CDR1 is SGHVS and CDR2 is FQNEAQ. This CDR3 is 12 amino acids long.

The rearrangement joins TRBV30 to TRBJ1-1; weak D call: TRBD1 (6 bases). CDR1 and CDR2 (germline): GTSNPN, SVGIG (reference sequence). CDR3 size: 14 residues. V lost 2 bases and J 0 bases, leaving 10 bases between the germline ends. The CDR3 protein is CAWSSGTLNTEAFF. CDR3 nucleotides: TGTGCCTGGAGTTCCGGGACATTGAACACTGAAGCTTTCTTT.

The rearrangement links TRBV7-2 to TRBJ1-2, with D uncertain. The CDR3 totals 15 residues. Trimming shortened V by 4 bases and J by 4 bases, and 16 bases separated the two germline ends. Per the germline V gene, CDR1 is SGHTA and CDR2 is FQGNSA. CDR3 DNA sequence: TGTGCCAGCAGCTCGGGTCAGCCCGCAAGCTATGGCTACACCTTC. Translated: CASSSGQPASYGYTF. The full variable domain, in which reference TRBV7-2 and TRBJ1-2 provide the parts outside the CDR3, is GAGVSQSPSNKVTEKGKDVELRCDPISGHTALYWYRQSLGQGLEFLIYFQGNSAPDKSGLPSDRFSAERTGGSVSTLTIQRTQQEDSAVYLCASSSGQPASYGYTFGSGTRLTVV.

The V and J genes are TRBV29-1 and TRBJ1-1; D unresolved. Trimming cost V 5 bases and J 2 bases, with 15 bases left between them. The V gene's germline CDR1 is SQVTM and CDR2 ANQGSEA. The CDR3 contains 14 residues. The CDR3 DNA follows: TGCAGCGTTTCCTTGAGTGCCCCAAACACTGAAGCTTTCTTT. As protein: CSVSLSAPNTEAFF. Full variable domain (outside the CDR3, taken from reference TRBV29-1 and TRBJ1-1): SAVISQKPSRDICQRGTSLTIQCQVDSQVTMMFWYRQQPGQSLTLIATANQGSEATYESGFVIDKFPISRPNLTFSTLTVSNMSPEDSSIYLCSVSLSAPNTEAFFGQGTRLTVV.

The chain combines TRBV14 with TRBJ1-6, with D perhaps matching TRBD1 (5 bases). CDR1 is SGHDN, CDR2 FVKESK, per germline. Trimming stripped 4 bases from V and 10 bases from J, with 14 bases between. The CDR3 runs 14 residues. The CDR3, as DNA: TGTGCCAGCAGCCGTCAGCAGGGAAGCTCACCCCTCCACTTT. Protein: CASSRQQGSSPLHF.

This clone is judged medium-sized (0.01 to 0.1%). The CDR3 DNA follows: TGTGCCAGCAGAGACGGGAGGAACTATGGCTACACCTTC. Its translation is CASRDGRNYGYTF. The genes are TRBV28 and TRBJ1-2; D gene uncertain. Trimming pared 6 bases from V and 2 bases from J, leaving 10 bases between. The CDR3 spans 13 residues. In germline, CDR1 is MDHEN, CDR2 SYDVKM.

The chain recombines TRBV10-3 with TRBJ1-2; D remains unclear. Trimming removed 0 bases from V and 0 bases from J, with 8 bases in between. CDR1 ENHRY and CDR2 SYGVKD come from the germline V gene. CDR3 length equals 15 residues. CDR3 sequence: CAISESLSANYGYTF. CDR3 nucleotide sequence: TGTGCCATCAGTGAGTCATTGTCAGCTAACTATGGCTACACCTTC.

J is TRBJ2-3 and V is TRBV28, with a tentative D call TRBD2 (7 bases). The CDR3 loop spans 15 amino acids. Germline lookup yields CDR1 MDHEN and CDR2 SYDVKM. Trimming removed 3 bases from V and 2 bases from J, with 12 bases in between. CDR3 sequence: CASSFGGRVTDTQYF. In nucleotides, the CDR3 is TGTGCCAGCAGTTTCGGGGGGCGCGTCACAGATACGCAGTATTTT. Complete variable domain (other parts from reference TRBV28 and TRBJ2-3): DVKVTQSSRYLVKRTGEKVFLECVQDMDHENMFWYRQDPGLGLRLIYFSYDVKMKEKGDIPEGYSVSREKKERFSLILESASTNQTSMYLCASSFGGRVTDTQYFGPGTRLTVL.

The chain couples TRBV11-2 to TRBJ2-3; D gene uncertain. The CDR3 is 12 residues long. Per germline, CDR1 SGHAT and CDR2 FQNNGV. Trimming shortened V by 4 bases and J by 2 bases, and 4 bases separated the two germline ends. DNA for the CDR3: TGTGCCAGCAGCTCGTTCACAGATACGCAGTATTTT. Its protein product is CASSSFTDTQYF.

The chain couples TRBV19 to TRBJ1-3; 7 nucleotides match TRBD1. Looked up from germline, CDR1 is LNHDA and CDR2 is SQIVND (reference sequence). CDR3 size: 13 residues. The junction had 6 bases not matched to a gene; V was cut back by 10 bases and J by 3 bases. The DNA of the CDR3 is TGTGCCACCGAGCAGGGGGTTGGAAACACCATATATTTT. Residues: CATEQGVGNTIYF. Looking up the rest from reference TRBV19 and TRBJ1-3 gives the full variable domain: DGGITQSPKYLFRKEGQNVTLSCEQNLNHDAMYWYRQDPGQGLRLIYYSQIVNDFQKGDIAEGYSVSREKKESFPLTVTSAQKNPTAFYLCATEQGVGNTIYFGEGSWLTVV.

This chain connects TRBV13 to TRBJ2-1; D gene unclear. Trimming took off 6 bases at V and 0 bases at J, with 6 bases between the two ends. The CDR3 totals 13 residues. Looked up from germline, CDR1 is PRHDT and CDR2 is FYEKMQ (reference sequence). Here the CDR3 DNA reads TGTGCCAGCAGTACCCTCTCCTACAATGAGCAGTTCTTC. It encodes CASSTLSYNEQFF.

V is TRBV2 and J is TRBJ2-3; 8 nucleotides agree with TRBD1. V was pared by 5 bases and J by 7 bases, with 11 bases of the junction left unmatched. This CDR3 is built from 15 residues. The germline V gene has CDR1 SNHLY and CDR2 FYNNEI. The CDR3 spells CASSKGSGGSHTQYF. The CDR3 coding sequence is TGTGCCAGCAGTAAAGGATCAGGGGGCTCCCATACGCAGTATTTT.

CDR3 bases: TGTGCCAGCAGCCTGATCACGACTCCTCAAGAGACCCAGTACTTC. Translation gives CASSLITTPQETQYF. The genes are TRBV11-1 and TRBJ2-5; D not certain. This CDR3 has 15 residues. With 5 bases removed from V and 2 bases from J, the gap between germline ends came to 15 bases. CDR1 is SGHAT, CDR2 FQDESV, per germline (reference sequence).

The chain couples TRBV27 to TRBJ2-3, with D perhaps TRBD1 or TRBD2 (6 bases each). Germline values: CDR1 MNHEY, CDR2 SMNVEV (reference sequence). The V end was cut by 4 bases, the J end by 0 bases, with 23 bases between. CDR3 size: 19 residues. The CDR3 DNA follows: TGTGCCAGCAGTTGGCGCGGCAGGGGAGTAGCGGCTAGCACAGATACGCAGTATTTT. Translated: CASSWRGRGVAASTDTQYF.

V and J are TRBV7-9 and TRBJ2-1, with D possibly being TRBD2 (6 bases). Germline V gene sequence: CDR1 SEHNR, CDR2 FQNEAQ (reference sequence). V was pared by 5 bases and J by 4 bases, with 9 bases between. This CDR3 is built from 13 residues. CDR3 sequence: CASSRGIYNEQFF. The CDR3 DNA follows: TGTGCCAGCAGCCGGGGGATTTACAATGAGCAGTTCTTC.

This clone is a singleton in its sample. The CDR3 region is CASSLDTGFYGYTF. CDR3 in DNA: TGTGCCAGCAGCTTAGATACAGGCTTCTATGGCTACACCTTC. The chain couples TRBV7-8 to TRBJ1-2; D perhaps matches TRBD1 (5 bases). The CDR3 consists of 14 residues. The germline V gene encodes CDR1 SGHVS and CDR2 FQNEAQ. With 1 base removed from V and 4 bases from J, the gap between germline ends came to 10 bases.